This T cell receptor beta chain is drawn from a study of T cell repertoires in cytomegalovirus infection. About the research overall: The public TCR beta signatures pointed to both CMV infection and matching HLA type.

The germline V gene encodes CDR1 SNHLY and CDR2 FYNNEI. CDR3 length: 15 amino acids. The V gene end was trimmed by 4 bases and the J gene end by 2 bases; junction bases not matched to a gene: 6. TCRdb re-analysed the reads in MiXCR, keeping a single row per CDR3 protein. The data contain 150,000 to 200,000 distinct CDR3 sequences, roughly 30% of them singletons. The sample taken for sequencing was PBMCs. V usage is TRBV2 and J usage is TRBJ1-2; the match to TRBD1 covers 8 bases. The clonotype originates from a human donor in good health (CMV status not recorded). Some clones in this sample may be carry-over from other donors' samples. The CDR3 here is CASSAGQGANYGYTF. The CDR3 DNA reads TGTGCCAGCAGTGCCGGACAGGGTGCCAACTATGGCTACACCTTC.